This TCR beta chain was obtained from a study of T cell responses to AZD1222 COVID-19 vaccine. General study findings and limits: Receipt of two AZD1222 doses was followed by a rise in Spike-specific TCR breadth and depth.

This CDR3 is built from 14 residues. V was shortened by 7 bases and J by 4 bases, with 14 bases between the two germline ends. CDR1 and CDR2 from the germline V gene are SNHLY and FYNNEI. The table came from immunoSEQ multiplex PCR; TCRdb's copy has only in-frame clones and leaves some out. The repertoire includes about 190,000 clones, almost 95% of them detected once, and 1% to 1.5% sits in the top ten. To note about this clone: As yet, its antigen is unknown.

Sequenced here: peripheral blood, sampled on day 0 of AZD1222 vaccination. The clonotype was recovered from an adult in good health. The chain carries TRBV2 and TRBJ1-5; D possibly corresponds to TRBD1 (5 bases). CDR3: CASIEGQANQPQHF. The CDR3 nucleotides are TGTGCCAGCATCGAGGGGCAAGCAAATCAGCCCCAGCATTTT.